These 12 T cell receptor beta chains share one sample of origin, sequenced in a study of cytotoxic CD8 clonotypes in ibrutinib-treated CLL. TCRdb's table, derived via immunoSEQ multiplex PCR, lists solely in-frame clones and lacks some. The sample records around 70,000 clones, 75% to 95% being singletons. Sequences were derived from PBMCs, sampled after 12 months of ibrutinib treatment. The receptors here all came from a human donor with chronic lymphocytic leukemia.

The V gene is TRBV30, the J gene TRBJ2-5, with D possibly TRBD1 on 5 matching bases. Germline loops: CDR1 GTSNPN, CDR2 SVGIG (reference sequence). Trimming left V 1 base short and J 5 bases short, with 11 bases between. The CDR3 runs 13 residues. CDR3 in amino acids: CAWSAQAGETQYF. DNA of the CDR3: TGTGCCTGGAGTGCACAGGCAGGGGAGACCCAGTACTTC. The whole variable domain, remainder taken from reference TRBV30 and TRBJ2-5, is SQTIHQWPATLVQPVGSPLSLECTVEGTSNPNLYWYRQAAGRGLQLLFYSVGIGQISSEVPQNLSASRPQDRQFILSSKKLLLSDSGFYLCAWSAQAGETQYFGPGTRLLVL.

V is TRBV2 and J is TRBJ2-4; D is undetermined. This CDR3 comprises 12 residues. Germline CDR1 is SNHLY and CDR2 is FYNNEI. Trimming stripped 8 bases from V and 0 bases from J, with 5 bases between. The CDR3 nucleotides are TGTGCCAGCGGGCTAGCCAAAAACATTCAGTACTTC. Encoded protein: CASGLAKNIQYF.

The rearrangement uses TRBV29-1 and TRBJ1-2; D is undetermined. V lost 2 bases and J 4 bases, leaving 14 bases between the germline ends. Germline CDR1 SQVTM, CDR2 ANQGSEA. The CDR3 is made up of 14 amino acids. The CDR3 region is CSVETRGGVYGYTF. The CDR3 DNA reads TGCAGCGTTGAAACCCGGGGAGGCGTCTATGGCTACACCTTC.

The V gene is TRBV19, the J gene TRBJ2-1, with 16 bases identical to TRBD2. This CDR3 is 19 amino acids long. J lost 14 bases, V lost 3 bases, and 19 bases had no gene match. Germline lookup yields CDR1 LNHDA and CDR2 SQIVND (reference sequence). Here the CDR3 reads CASSMQTVEIPGLAGGEFF. The DNA of the CDR3 is TGTGCCAGTAGTATGCAAACCGTAGAGATACCGGGACTAGCGGGAGGGGAGTTCTTC. Based on the CDR3 plus reference TRBV19 and TRBJ2-1, the full variable domain is DGGITQSPKYLFRKEGQNVTLSCEQNLNHDAMYWYRQDPGQGLRLIYYSQIVNDFQKGDIAEGYSVSREKKESFPLTVTSAQKNPTAFYLCASSMQTVEIPGLAGGEFFGPGTRLTVL.

The V call is TRBV6-5, the J call TRBJ1-4; D is undetermined. Germline V gene data show CDR1 as MNHEY and CDR2 as SVGAGI. The CDR3 is made up of 13 amino acids. Trimming stripped 4 bases from V and 7 bases from J, with 10 bases between. CDR3 DNA sequence: TGTGCCAGCAGTTCCGGGCTCAGTGAAAAACTGTTTTTT. Translating gives CASSSGLSEKLFF.

The V and J genes are TRBV5-1 and TRBJ2-7, with TRBD1 matching 7 bases. CDR3 length: 15 residues. The germline gives CDR1 SGHRS, CDR2 YFSETQ. Unmatched junction bases numbered 5, after V lost 2 bases and J lost 0 bases. CDR3 loop: CASSLEQGLSYEQYF. CDR3 in DNA: TGCGCCAGCAGCTTAGAACAGGGGCTCTCCTACGAGCAGTACTTC.

The V gene is TRBV21-1, the J gene TRBJ2-7. TRBV21-1 is recorded as a pseudogene. This CDR3 has 14 amino acids. The CDR3 coding sequence is TGTGCCAGCAGCAAAGGGACCGCTGTGTACGAGCAGTACTTC. Translation: CASSKGTAVYEQYF.

The gene calls are TRBV5-8 and TRBJ1-1; the D gene is possibly TRBD1 (5 bases). Trimming shortened V by 2 bases and J by 3 bases, and 17 bases separated the two germline ends. This CDR3 comprises 16 residues. The germline V gene has CDR1 SGHTS and CDR2 YDEGEE. CDR3 protein: CASSLPGPGGYTEAFF. CDR3 nucleotides: TGTGCCAGCAGCTTACCAGGGCCTGGGGGGTACACTGAAGCTTTCTTT.

The rearrangement uses TRBV5-1 and TRBJ2-6; the match to TRBD1 covers 7 bases. V was pared by 4 bases and J by 2 bases, with 3 bases of the junction left unmatched. This CDR3 comprises 15 residues. Germline loops: CDR1 SGHRS, CDR2 YFSETQ. The DNA of the CDR3 is TGCGCCAGCAGCGTCGGGACAGCTGGGGCCAACGTCCTGACTTTC. Amino acids: CASSVGTAGANVLTF.

This clone was seen a single time. The chain employs TRBV4-1 and TRBJ2-1, with 9 bases aligning to TRBD2. J gave up 1 base and V 1 base, and 11 bases lay outside the gene matches. Per the germline V gene, CDR1 is MGHRA and CDR2 is YSYEKL. The CDR3 runs 19 residues. CDR3 bases: TGCGCCAGCAGCCAAGGGCTAGCGGGAATTTCTCGTTCCTACAATGAGCAGTTCTTC. Its protein product is CASSQGLAGISRSYNEQFF.

The rearrangement links TRBV5-1 to TRBJ2-6; no definite D call. The CDR3 loop spans 16 amino acids. V dropped 0 bases and J dropped 0 bases, with 7 bases sitting between them. Per germline, CDR1 SGHRS and CDR2 YFSETQ. The CDR3 loop is CASSLVVYSGANVLTF. DNA of the CDR3: TGCGCCAGCAGCTTGGTGGTTTACTCTGGGGCCAACGTCCTGACTTTC.

This chain uses TRBV6-5 with TRBJ2-4; 7 bases map to TRBD2. The CDR3 runs 14 residues. The trim removed 6 bases at V and 1 base at J, leaving 3 bases unmatched. Germline CDR1 MNHEY, CDR2 SVGAGI. CDR3 loop: CASRRGVAKNIQYF. In nucleotides, the CDR3 is TGTGCCAGCAGACGGGGGGTGGCCAAAAACATTCAGTACTTC.